A single sample gave rise to the 22 T cell receptor beta chains below, sequenced in a study of cytomegalovirus exposure and HLA in healthy donors (dated by TCRdb to the late 2010s). Library preparation used the immunoSEQ multiplex PCR assay. The multiplex PCR relied on a mix of 60 forward primers for TCR Vbeta segments and 13 reverse primers for TCR Jbeta segments. This immuneACCESS table, as held by TCRdb, lists in-frame sequences with V and J called but not all clones. Of the missing ones, under half trace to an unresolved V gene in checked studies; the others have no known cause. This sample has about 180,000 clones in its table, and around 79% of those were observed once. The top ten clones comprise less than 3% of the sample. The sample consisted of PBMCs. These receptors all stem from a female donor in good health and CMV-seronegative.

The J gene is TRBJ1-2, the V gene TRBV29-1, with 12 bases fitting TRBD1. V dropped 5 bases and J dropped 2; count of bases not matched to a gene: 12. Germline V gives CDR1 SQVTM, CDR2 ANQGSEA. This CDR3 spans 17 amino acids. CDR3 amino acids: CSVSSGTGGLDNYGYTF. The DNA for the CDR3 is TGCAGCGTTTCCTCCGGGACAGGGGGCCTCGACAACTATGGCTACACCTTC.

V gene TRBV6-5 combines with J gene TRBJ1-2, with 8 bases aligning to TRBD1. Trimming removed 6 bases from V and 4 bases from J; junction bases left unmatched: 7. CDR1 is MNHEY, CDR2 SVGAGI, per germline. The CDR3 has 14 amino acids. The CDR3 bases are TGTGCCAGCAGACCCGGACAGGGCGGCTATGGCTACACCTTC. Protein product: CASRPGQGGYGYTF.

The chain joins TRBV30 to TRBJ2-5; tentative D call: TRBD2 (6 bases). The CDR3 loop spans 11 amino acids. V shed 5 bases and J shed 5 bases, with 9 bases lying between them. Germline assignment: CDR1 GTSNPN and CDR2 SVGIG (reference sequence). The CDR3 spells CAWAGGETQYF. The CDR3 region has the DNA TGTGCCTGGGCCGGAGGGGAGACCCAGTACTTC.

The chain uses TRBV19 and TRBJ1-6; D is perhaps TRBD1 (6 bases). The CDR3 runs 13 residues. CDR1 and CDR2 from the germline V gene are LNHDA and SQIVND (reference sequence). Trimming stripped 10 bases from V and 5 bases from J, with 12 bases between. The CDR3: CATQGQDNSPLHF. DNA of the CDR3: TGTGCCACCCAGGGGCAGGATAATTCACCCCTCCACTTT. Looking up the rest from reference TRBV19 and TRBJ1-6 gives the full variable domain: DGGITQSPKYLFRKEGQNVTLSCEQNLNHDAMYWYRQDPGQGLRLIYYSQIVNDFQKGDIAEGYSVSREKKESFPLTVTSAQKNPTAFYLCATQGQDNSPLHFGNGTRLTVT.

The chain has TRBV30 and TRBJ1-5, with TRBD1 matching over 7 bases. With V trimmed by 3 bases and J by 7 bases, 12 bases remained unmatched. Germline-derived CDR1 and CDR2 are GTSNPN and SVGIG (reference sequence). The CDR3 length is 15 residues. The CDR3 spells CAWSAAGTAEQPQHF. The CDR3 region has the DNA TGTGCCTGGAGCGCGGCCGGGACAGCGGAGCAGCCCCAGCATTTT.

V is TRBV10-2 and J is TRBJ2-2, with D possibly matching TRBD2 (5 bases). Trimming took off 8 bases at V and 5 bases at J, with 21 bases between the two ends. CDR1 and CDR2 from the germline V gene are WSHSY and SAAADI. This CDR3 is 16 amino acids long. This CDR3 reads CASGEYGLPETGELFF. The CDR3 region has the DNA TGCGCCAGCGGCGAGTATGGACTCCCCGAGACCGGGGAGCTGTTTTTT.

The chain combines TRBV7-9 with TRBJ1-2; a weak D match, TRBD1 (5 bases). CDR3 length equals 14 residues. V lost 8 bases and J 2 bases, leaving 15 bases between the germline ends. Germline V CDR1 and CDR2: SEHNR, FQNEAQ (reference sequence). The CDR3 is CASLGRGENYGYTF. The CDR3 nucleotides read TGTGCCAGCCTAGGGAGGGGCGAAAACTATGGCTACACCTTC.

This chain links TRBV11-2 with TRBJ2-7; the match to TRBD2 covers 14 bases. The ends lost 5 bases at V and 6 bases at J; junction bases unmatched: 6. This CDR3 has 15 residues. The V gene's germline CDR1 is SGHAT and CDR2 FQNNGV. The CDR3 here is CASSRDGLAGGEQYF. The DNA of the CDR3 is TGTGCCAGCAGCCGCGACGGACTAGCGGGGGGCGAGCAGTACTTC.

The J gene is TRBJ2-2, the V gene TRBV5-4, with D possibly matching TRBD2 (6 bases). From germline, CDR1 is SGHNT and CDR2 YYREEE (reference sequence). The V and J ends lost 6 bases and 0 bases respectively, with 12 bases between them. The CDR3 runs 15 residues. This chain's CDR3 is CASNAGTSNTGELFF. CDR3 sequence (DNA): TGTGCCAGCAACGCCGGGACTTCGAACACCGGGGAGCTGTTTTTT.

This chain joins TRBV7-2 and TRBJ2-2; TRBD1 might be the D (6 bases). This CDR3 spans 14 amino acids. V was pared by 5 bases and J by 3 bases, with 10 bases between. Germline lookup yields CDR1 SGHTA and CDR2 FQGNSA. The CDR3 region is CASSPAGDTGELFF. For the CDR3, the DNA is TGTGCCAGCAGCCCGGCAGGGGACACCGGGGAGCTGTTTTTT.

The rearrangement joins TRBV5-8 to TRBJ2-1; TRBD2 matches at 8 bases. Germline assignment: CDR1 SGHTS and CDR2 YDEGEE. The length of the CDR3 is 14 residues. With V trimmed by 0 bases and J by 6 bases, 2 bases remained unmatched. Written as DNA, the CDR3 is TGTGCCAGCAGCTTGGAACTAGCGGCCAATGAGCAGTTCTTC. Its protein product is CASSLELAANEQFF.

This clone has a handful of counts. The chain uses TRBV29-1 and TRBJ1-4, with 7 positions matching TRBD1. CDR1 SQVTM and CDR2 ANQGSEA come from the germline V gene. The CDR3 spans 13 residues. V shed 3 bases, J shed 7 bases, and the junction held 5 bases outside the gene matches. The CDR3 region has the DNA TGCAGCGTTGAGGTGCCAGGGGGTGAAAAACTGTTTTTT. Its protein is CSVEVPGGEKLFF.

J is TRBJ1-4 and V is TRBV15, with a tentative D call TRBD1 (5 bases). Germline V CDR1 and CDR2: LNHNV, YYDKDF (reference sequence). V dropped 3 bases and J dropped 0 bases, with 11 bases sitting between them. The CDR3 has 16 residues. In DNA form, the CDR3 reads TGTGCCACCAGCAGGATCCGGGGGGCAACTAATGAAAAACTGTTTTTT. It specifies CATSRIRGATNEKLFF.

The genes are TRBV19 and TRBJ2-7, with TRBD2 as a possible D gene (5 bases). V was trimmed by 4 bases and J by 0 bases, leaving 16 bases between them. The CDR3 consists of 16 residues. Germline assignment: CDR1 LNHDA and CDR2 SQIVND (reference sequence). CDR3 protein: CASSKVAGGFSYEQYF. The CDR3, as DNA: TGTGCCAGTAGTAAAGTGGCGGGCGGATTCTCCTACGAGCAGTACTTC. Full variable domain (outside the CDR3, taken from reference TRBV19 and TRBJ2-7): DGGITQSPKYLFRKEGQNVTLSCEQNLNHDAMYWYRQDPGQGLRLIYYSQIVNDFQKGDIAEGYSVSREKKESFPLTVTSAQKNPTAFYLCASSKVAGGFSYEQYFGPGTRLTVT.

This chain links TRBV27 with TRBJ2-2; no clear D. Trimming stripped 0 bases from V and 4 bases from J, with 3 bases between. The CDR3 totals 13 residues. Germline CDR1 is MNHEY and CDR2 is SMNVEV (reference sequence). CDR3: CASSLSSTGELFF. CDR3 nucleotide sequence: TGTGCCAGCAGTTTATCGAGCACCGGGGAGCTGTTTTTT.

The chain links TRBV7-2 to TRBJ1-2; TRBD1 agrees at 10 bases. The CDR3 length is 14 residues. In germline, CDR1 is SGHTA, CDR2 FQGNSA. V shed 4 bases, J shed 8 bases, and the junction held 7 bases outside the gene matches. CDR3 nucleotides: TGTGCCAGCAGCTCGGGGACAGGGGATCGGGGCTACACCTTC. Protein sequence: CASSSGTGDRGYTF.

J is TRBJ2-7 and V is TRBV5-6, with D unclear. Per the germline V gene, CDR1 is SGHDT and CDR2 is YYEEEE. V lost 2 bases, J lost 1 base, and 4 bases lay in between. This CDR3 spans 12 amino acids. CDR3 nucleotides: TGTGCCAGCAGCTTTTATTCCTACGAGCAGTACTTC. It codes for CASSFYSYEQYF.

The chain links TRBV18 to TRBJ2-2; 7 bases map to TRBD1. Germline V CDR1 and CDR2: KGHSH, LQKENI. This CDR3 is built from 15 residues. V was pared by 2 bases and J by 5 bases, with 5 bases of the junction left unmatched. The CDR3 bases are TGTGCCAGCTCACCAGTACAGGGGCGGACCGGGGAGCTGTTTTTT. It translates to CASSPVQGRTGELFF.

The chain recombines TRBV6-1 with TRBJ2-3; 7 bases fit TRBD1. V lost 5 bases, J lost 3 bases, and 8 bases stayed unmatched. This CDR3 spans 15 amino acids. CDR1 and CDR2 (germline): MNHNS, SASEGT. This chain's CDR3 is CASSIRDRETDTQYF. CDR3 DNA: TGTGCCAGCAGTATCCGAGACAGGGAAACAGATACGCAGTATTTT.

The chain uses TRBV5-5 and TRBJ1-2, with a weak D call TRBD1 (5 bases). The CDR3 has 16 residues. The V end lost 2 bases, the J end lost 4 bases, and 18 bases lay between the germline ends. Germline assignment: CDR1 SGHKS and CDR2 YYEKEE (reference sequence). This chain's CDR3 is CASSFQDMTLFYGYTF. The CDR3 DNA follows: TGTGCCAGCAGCTTTCAGGACATGACACTCTTCTATGGCTACACCTTC.

The rearrangement uses TRBV7-2 and TRBJ2-5; TRBD1 matches 7 bases. The DNA end lines up better with TRBJ2-7; the J call may be wrong. The germline CDR1 and CDR2 sequences are SGHTA and FQGNSA. The CDR3 covers 15 residues. CDR3 sequence reads: CASSLAGQASYEQYF. The CDR3 DNA follows: TGTGCCAGCAGCTTAGCCGGACAGGCCTCCTACGAGCAGTACTTC.

The rearrangement links TRBV27 to TRBJ2-7; 7 bases are shared with TRBD1. Germline V lookup: CDR1 MNHEY, CDR2 SMNVEV (reference sequence). This CDR3 has 14 amino acids. V lost 2 bases, J lost 3 bases, and 4 bases stayed unmatched. In nucleotides, the CDR3 is TGTGCCAGCAGTTTAGCCGGGACAGTCTACGAGCAGTACTTC. It specifies CASSLAGTVYEQYF.